The clone carrying this T cell receptor (beta chain) was picked up many times. This sample was included in a study of T-cell memory formation after mild COVID-19. TCRdb redid the calling of the 5' RACE reads with MiXCR, one entry per CDR3 protein. The sample includes hundreds of thousands of distinct CDR3 sequences, over 15% of them seen just once. The CDR3 runs to 16 residues. V shed 4 bases, J shed 0 bases, and the junction held 6 bases outside the gene matches. Germline-derived CDR1 and CDR2 are MNHEY and SMNVEV (reference sequence). This chain links TRBV27 with TRBJ2-5; TRBD2 matches at 9 bases. The sequencing sample was made of PBMCs or a T cell subset sorted from them (not recorded which). The clonotype comes from a man aged 18 to 35 who had mild COVID-19 (a few samples of this study predate the infection). Cell type and time point are not known. The CDR3 loop reads CASSSRASGDQETQYF. The DNA of the CDR3 is TGTGCCAGCAGTTCCAGGGCTAGCGGGGACCAAGAGACCCAGTACTTC.